Listed below are T cell receptor beta chains from one sample, sequenced in a study of blood T cell repertoires in COVID-19. Here immunoSEQ multiplex PCR was the method, and the copy in TCRdb shows in-frame clones only, minus some. Seen here are fewer than 350,000 clones, 75% to 90% observed once, and the top ten hold 4.5% to 5.5%. The sequenced material came from PBMCs or T cells enriched from blood (not recorded which). The receptors shown here come from a man aged 55 to 70 who had recovered from COVID-19. Each CDR3 is given with its conserved first and last residue. The D gene is left open where the match is weak. Size is stated for part of the rows, as once, few or many counts, or as a class when the clone is expanded.

d_call	v_call	clone_size	j_call	cdr3_aa	cdr3_nt
TRBD1	TRBV29-1	.	TRBJ2-5	CSVEYSAGGWETQYF	TGCAGCGTTGAGTATAGTGCAGGGGGCTGGGAGACCCAGTACTTC
.	TRBV19	.	TRBJ2-3	CASSQREQTDTQYF	TGTGCCAGTAGCCAAAGGGAGCAAACAGATACGCAGTATTTT
TRBD1	TRBV5-4	.	TRBJ2-7	CASSFDRAREQYF	TGTGCCAGCAGCTTCGACAGGGCTCGCGAGCAGTACTTC
.	TRBV24-1	.	TRBJ2-7	CATSDPGSSYEQYF	TGTGCCACCAGTGATCCGGGTTCCTCCTACGAGCAGTACTTC
TRBD2	TRBV3-1/TRBV3-2	.	TRBJ2-7	CASSQDSRVRTSGSLGEQYF	TGTGCCAGCAGCCAAGATAGTCGGGTGCGAACTAGCGGGAGTTTGGGCGAGCAGTACTTC
TRBD2	TRBV7-6	.	TRBJ2-7	CASSQRNQREDDSYEQYF	TGTGCCAGCAGCCAGAGGAACCAGCGGGAGGACGACTCCTACGAGCAGTACTTC
TRBD2	TRBV3-1/TRBV3-2	once	TRBJ2-4	CASSTGGVNIQYF	TGTGCCAGCAGCACCGGGGGGGTAAACATTCAGTACTTC
.	TRBV28	.	TRBJ2-7	CASSLSRDYEQYF	TGTGCCAGCAGTTTATCCCGGGACTACGAGCAGTACTTC
TRBD2	TRBV24-1	.	TRBJ2-1	CATSDRTSGHLSYNEQFF	TGTGCCACCAGTGACCGGACTAGCGGACACCTCTCCTACAATGAGCAGTTCTTC
.	TRBV2	.	TRBJ2-3	CASSLDSDTQYF	TGTGCCAGCTCCCTGGACTCAGATACGCAGTATTTT
.	TRBV28	.	TRBJ2-2	CASSFLTGELFF	TGTGCCAGCAGTTTTTTAACCGGGGAGCTGTTTTTT
.	TRBV5-6	.	TRBJ2-7	CASSEATVAGQGDEQYF	TGTGCCAGCAGCGAAGCAACCGTAGCGGGGCAGGGGGACGAGCAGTACTTC